A selection of T cell receptor beta chains follows, all from one sample in a study of vaccination effects on CD4 cells after COVID-19. These receptors' targets are unknown. Produced via immunoSEQ multiplex PCR; TCRdb's table is partial and in-frame only. The table shows about 61,000 clones, with 81% occurring only once. The sequenced sample was CD4+ T cells from PBMCs cultured with HCoV-229E spike peptides, obtained before COVID-19 vaccination. These receptors were obtained from a human donor who received a COVID-19 vaccine. Each CDR3 is given with its conserved first and last residue. The order of the fields is V gene, D gene, J gene, clone size, CDR3 protein, CDR3 DNA. D genes are given only for firm matches. Part of the rows lack a size; the others show once, few, many or a class for expanded clones.

V gene: TRBV30; D gene: -; J gene: TRBJ2-2; clone size: few; CDR3 protein: CAWSKGTGELFF; CDR3 DNA: TGTGCCTGGTCGAAGGGAACCGGGGAGCTGTTTTTT
V gene: TRBV2; D gene: -; J gene: TRBJ1-5; clone size: once; CDR3 protein: CASSGDNNQPQHF; CDR3 DNA: TGTGCCAGCAGTGGAGATAACAATCAGCCCCAGCATTTT
V gene: TRBV30; D gene: TRBD2; J gene: TRBJ2-3; clone size: -; CDR3 protein: CAWGPGLALDTQYF; CDR3 DNA: TGTGCCTGGGGGCCGGGACTAGCTTTAGATACGCAGTATTTT
V gene: TRBV7-9; D gene: -; J gene: TRBJ2-5; clone size: -; CDR3 protein: CASSLPGAETQYF; CDR3 DNA: TGTGCCAGCAGCTTGCCTGGGGCTGAGACCCAGTACTTC
V gene: TRBV7-9; D gene: -; J gene: TRBJ1-2; clone size: -; CDR3 protein: CASSRRAGDYGYTF; CDR3 DNA: TGTGCCAGCAGCAGACGGGCGGGCGACTATGGCTACACCTTC
V gene: TRBV6-6; D gene: -; J gene: TRBJ1-5; clone size: -; CDR3 protein: CASVGAGEGNQPQHF; CDR3 DNA: TGTGCCAGCGTTGGGGCAGGGGAAGGCAATCAGCCCCAGCATTTT
V gene: TRBV30; D gene: TRBD2; J gene: TRBJ2-2; clone size: few; CDR3 protein: CAWSPERGGGTGELFF; CDR3 DNA: TGTGCCTGGAGCCCCGAGCGGGGGGGCGGCACCGGGGAGCTGTTTTTT
V gene: TRBV19; D gene: -; J gene: TRBJ2-3; clone size: -; CDR3 protein: CASRREGNTDTQYF; CDR3 DNA: TGTGCCAGTAGGCGAGAAGGGAACACAGATACGCAGTATTTT
V gene: TRBV14; D gene: -; J gene: TRBJ1-6; clone size: few; CDR3 protein: CASSQEWVSSYNSPLHF; CDR3 DNA: TGTGCCAGCAGCCAAGAGTGGGTTAGCTCCTATAATTCACCCCTCCACTTT
V gene: TRBV6-1; D gene: -; J gene: TRBJ1-2; clone size: -; CDR3 protein: CASSDPGGDGYTF; CDR3 DNA: TGTGCCAGCAGTGACCCCGGGGGGGATGGCTACACCTTC
V gene: TRBV7-2; D gene: -; J gene: TRBJ1-6; clone size: -; CDR3 protein: CASSLGAAVTLYNSPLHF; CDR3 DNA: TGTGCCAGCAGCTTAGGGGCAGCCGTAACCCTTTATAATTCACCCCTCCACTTT
V gene: TRBV19; D gene: TRBD2; J gene: TRBJ2-3; clone size: -; CDR3 protein: CASSPLRVTSGATDTQYF; CDR3 DNA: TGTGCCAGTAGTCCCCTCCGTGTGACTAGCGGCGCCACAGATACGCAGTATTTT
V gene: TRBV18; D gene: TRBD2; J gene: TRBJ2-5; clone size: -; CDR3 protein: CASSRAGGRGETQYF; CDR3 DNA: TGTGCCAGCTCCCGCGCGGGGGGCCGGGGTGAGACCCAGTACTTC
V gene: TRBV5-1; D gene: TRBD2; J gene: TRBJ2-3; clone size: -; CDR3 protein: CASSFPAGGTDTQYF; CDR3 DNA: TGCGCCAGCAGCTTTCCAGCGGGGGGCACAGATACGCAGTATTTT
V gene: TRBV10-2; D gene: -; J gene: TRBJ1-2; clone size: -; CDR3 protein: CAISPGRNYGYTF; CDR3 DNA: TGCGCCATCTCCCCGGGACGGAACTATGGCTACACCTTC
V gene: TRBV5-1; D gene: -; J gene: TRBJ1-2; clone size: -; CDR3 protein: CASRGNAGTNYGYTF; CDR3 DNA: TGCGCCAGCAGAGGTAATGCCGGGACTAACTATGGCTACACCTTC
V gene: TRBV5-4; D gene: TRBD1; J gene: TRBJ2-5; clone size: -; CDR3 protein: CASSSRQGQETQYF; CDR3 DNA: TGTGCCAGCAGCTCGAGACAGGGCCAGGAGACCCAGTACTTC
V gene: TRBV2; D gene: -; J gene: TRBJ1-2; clone size: -; CDR3 protein: CATEVRISNYGYTF; CDR3 DNA: TGTGCCACCGAAGTCAGAATATCTAACTATGGCTACACCTTC
V gene: TRBV7-6; D gene: TRBD1; J gene: TRBJ2-5; clone size: -; CDR3 protein: CASSAGGSQETQYF; CDR3 DNA: TGTGCCAGCAGCGCAGGGGGTAGCCAAGAGACCCAGTACTTC
V gene: TRBV5-5; D gene: -; J gene: TRBJ1-1; clone size: -; CDR3 protein: CASSLSWTENTEAFF; CDR3 DNA: TGTGCCAGCAGCTTGAGTTGGACAGAGAACACTGAAGCTTTCTTT
V gene: TRBV9; D gene: -; J gene: TRBJ1-3; clone size: once; CDR3 protein: CASSVAGSGNTIYF; CDR3 DNA: TGTGCCAGCAGCGTAGCTGGCTCTGGAAACACCATATATTTT
V gene: TRBV19; D gene: -; J gene: TRBJ1-1; clone size: few; CDR3 protein: CASSIQQGNTEAFF; CDR3 DNA: TGTGCCAGTAGCATCCAACAGGGGAACACTGAAGCTTTCTTT
V gene: TRBV6-5; D gene: -; J gene: TRBJ1-1; clone size: few; CDR3 protein: CASSYEPWTEAFF; CDR3 DNA: TGTGCCAGCAGTTACGAACCGTGGACTGAAGCTTTCTTT
V gene: TRBV19; D gene: -; J gene: TRBJ2-2; clone size: -; CDR3 protein: CASSIQGVDTGELFF; CDR3 DNA: TGTGCCAGTAGTATTCAGGGCGTGGACACCGGGGAGCTGTTTTTT
V gene: TRBV5-5; D gene: -; J gene: TRBJ1-1; clone size: -; CDR3 protein: CASSLSGDTEAFF; CDR3 DNA: TGTGCCAGCAGCTTGAGCGGGGACACTGAAGCTTTCTTT
V gene: TRBV5-4; D gene: TRBD2; J gene: TRBJ2-2; clone size: -; CDR3 protein: CASSGEGRETANTGELFF; CDR3 DNA: TGTGCCAGCAGCGGGGAGGGACGGGAGACCGCGAACACCGGGGAGCTGTTTTTT
V gene: TRBV4-1; D gene: TRBD2; J gene: TRBJ2-1; clone size: -; CDR3 protein: CASSQLAGGYEQFF; CDR3 DNA: TGCGCCAGCAGCCAACTAGCGGGGGGTTATGAGCAGTTCTTC
V gene: TRBV19; D gene: TRBD1; J gene: TRBJ2-6; clone size: -; CDR3 protein: CASSTGQLSGANVLTF; CDR3 DNA: TGTGCCAGTAGTACGGGACAGCTCTCTGGGGCCAACGTCCTGACTTTC
V gene: TRBV24-1; D gene: TRBD1; J gene: TRBJ2-5; clone size: -; CDR3 protein: CATSDGTGIEETQYF; CDR3 DNA: TGTGCCACCAGTGATGGGACAGGGATTGAAGAGACCCAGTACTTC
V gene: TRBV19; D gene: -; J gene: TRBJ2-5; clone size: -; CDR3 protein: CASRGLSGETQYF; CDR3 DNA: TGTGCCAGCCGGGGCCTTAGCGGAGAGACCCAGTACTTC
V gene: TRBV19; D gene: -; J gene: TRBJ1-5; clone size: -; CDR3 protein: CASSPLDRSSNQPQHF; CDR3 DNA: TGTGCCAGTAGTCCTCTCGACAGATCGAGCAATCAGCCCCAGCATTTT
V gene: TRBV2; D gene: -; J gene: TRBJ1-5; clone size: -; CDR3 protein: CASSDPGTGNQPQHF; CDR3 DNA: TGTGCCAGCAGTGACCCTGGGACGGGGAATCAGCCCCAGCATTTT
V gene: TRBV4-1; D gene: -; J gene: TRBJ2-5; clone size: -; CDR3 protein: CASSQGGETQYF; CDR3 DNA: TGCGCCAGCAGCCAAGGGGGAGAGACCCAGTACTTC
V gene: TRBV7-9; D gene: -; J gene: TRBJ2-1; clone size: -; CDR3 protein: CASSLGGTWFF; CDR3 DNA: TGTGCCAGCAGCTTAGGAGGAACGTGGTTCTTC
V gene: TRBV6-1; D gene: -; J gene: TRBJ2-1; clone size: -; CDR3 protein: CASREGSYNEQFF; CDR3 DNA: TGTGCCAGCAGGGAAGGGTCCTACAATGAGCAGTTCTTC